This T cell receptor beta chain appears in the sequencing data of a study of blood T cell repertoires in COVID-19. Background on the study: T cells, B-cell-depleted T cells, or PBMCs supplied cDNA or gDNA.

The CDR3 length is 15 residues. V was pared by 6 bases and J by 2 bases, with 17 bases between. Germline V CDR1 and CDR2: MNHEY, SMNVEV (reference sequence). The protocol was immunoSEQ multiplex PCR, while the TCRdb copy is restricted to in-frame clones and leaves out a portion. The profile covers around 64,000 clones, with under 90% appearing a single time and 2.5% to 3.5% taken by the ten largest. The chain combines TRBV27 with TRBJ2-7, with a possible D match to TRBD1 (8 bases). This clonotype was sampled from a man aged 50-59 years with active COVID-19. The sequenced sample was peripheral blood. CDR3 bases: TGTGCCAGCAGCCCCTGGACAGGGAGGGCCTACGAGCAGTACTTC. This codes for CASSPWTGRAYEQYF.